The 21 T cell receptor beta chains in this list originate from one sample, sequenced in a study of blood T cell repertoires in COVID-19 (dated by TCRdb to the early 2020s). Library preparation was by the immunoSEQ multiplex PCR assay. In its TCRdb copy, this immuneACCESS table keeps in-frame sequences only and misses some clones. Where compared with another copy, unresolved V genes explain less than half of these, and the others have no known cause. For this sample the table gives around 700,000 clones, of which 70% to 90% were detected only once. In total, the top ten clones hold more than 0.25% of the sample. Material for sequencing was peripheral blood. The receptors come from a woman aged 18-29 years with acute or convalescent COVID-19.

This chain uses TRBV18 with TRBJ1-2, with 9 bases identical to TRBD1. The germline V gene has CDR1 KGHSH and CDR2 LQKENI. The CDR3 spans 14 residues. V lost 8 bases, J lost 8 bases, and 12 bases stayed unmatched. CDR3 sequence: CASRGTGTGSGYTF. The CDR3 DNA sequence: TGTGCCAGCCGCGGGACCGGGACAGGGTCCGGCTACACCTTC.

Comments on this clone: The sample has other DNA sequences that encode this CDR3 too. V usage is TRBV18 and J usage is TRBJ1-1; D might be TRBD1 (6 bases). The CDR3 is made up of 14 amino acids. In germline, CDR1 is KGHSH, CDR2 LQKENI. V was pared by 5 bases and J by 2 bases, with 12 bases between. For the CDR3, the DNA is TGTGCCAGCTCAGGCGACAGGCTTAACACTGAAGCTTTCTTT. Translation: CASSGDRLNTEAFF.

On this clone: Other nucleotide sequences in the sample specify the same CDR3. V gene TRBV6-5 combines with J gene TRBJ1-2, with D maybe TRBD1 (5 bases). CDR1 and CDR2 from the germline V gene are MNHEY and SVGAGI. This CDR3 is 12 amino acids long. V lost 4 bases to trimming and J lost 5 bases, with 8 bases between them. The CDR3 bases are TGTGCCAGCAGTTCTACAGGTTATGGCTACACCTTC. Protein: CASSSTGYGYTF.

The CDR3 loop is CASSQERVGQPQHF. CDR3 nucleotides: TGCGCCAGCAGCCAAGAACGGGTCGGTCAGCCCCAGCATTTT. The J gene is TRBJ1-5, the V gene TRBV4-3, with D uncertain. The CDR3 covers 14 residues. Trimming shortened V by 0 bases and J by 6 bases, and 9 bases separated the two germline ends. In germline, CDR1 is LGHNA, CDR2 YSLEER.

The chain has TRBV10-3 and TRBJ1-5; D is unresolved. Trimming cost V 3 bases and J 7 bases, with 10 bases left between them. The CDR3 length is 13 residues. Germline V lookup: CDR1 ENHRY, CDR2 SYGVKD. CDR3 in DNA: TGTGCCATCAGTGACGGGGTAAGGCAGCCCCAGCATTTT. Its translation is CAISDGVRQPQHF.

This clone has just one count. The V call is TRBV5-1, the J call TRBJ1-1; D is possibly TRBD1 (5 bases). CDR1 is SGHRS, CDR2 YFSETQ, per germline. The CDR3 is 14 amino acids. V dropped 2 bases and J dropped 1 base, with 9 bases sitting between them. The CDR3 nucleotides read TGCGCCAGCAGCTTAAGGACAACGAACACTGAAGCTTTCTTT. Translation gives CASSLRTTNTEAFF.

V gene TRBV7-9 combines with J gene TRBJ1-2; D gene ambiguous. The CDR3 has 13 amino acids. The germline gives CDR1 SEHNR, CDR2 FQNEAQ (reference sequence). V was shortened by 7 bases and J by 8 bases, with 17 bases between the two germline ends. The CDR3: CASTQREPWGYTF. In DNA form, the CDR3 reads TGTGCCAGCACCCAGCGAGAGCCCTGGGGCTACACCTTC.

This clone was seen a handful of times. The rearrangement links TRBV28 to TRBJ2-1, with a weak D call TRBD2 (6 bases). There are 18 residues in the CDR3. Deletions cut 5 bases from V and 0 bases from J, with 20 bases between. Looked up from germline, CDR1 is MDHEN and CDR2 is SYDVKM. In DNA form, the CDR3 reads TGTGCCAGCAGTCCCCCGGGACGGGGGATGAGCTCCTACAATGAGCAGTTCTTC. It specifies CASSPPGRGMSSYNEQFF.

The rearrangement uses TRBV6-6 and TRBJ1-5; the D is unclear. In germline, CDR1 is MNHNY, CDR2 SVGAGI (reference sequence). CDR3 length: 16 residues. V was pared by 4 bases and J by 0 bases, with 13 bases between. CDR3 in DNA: TGTGCCAGCAGTTTGGGCAGCCAGAATAGCAATCAGCCCCAGCATTTT. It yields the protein CASSLGSQNSNQPQHF.

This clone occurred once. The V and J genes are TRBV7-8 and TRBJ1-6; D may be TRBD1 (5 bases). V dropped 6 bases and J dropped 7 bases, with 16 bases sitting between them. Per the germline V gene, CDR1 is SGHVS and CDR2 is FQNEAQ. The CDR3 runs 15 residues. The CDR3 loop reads CASSLFPGGNSPLHF. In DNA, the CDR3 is TGTGCCAGCAGTCTATTCCCCGGGGGGAATTCACCCCTCCACTTT.

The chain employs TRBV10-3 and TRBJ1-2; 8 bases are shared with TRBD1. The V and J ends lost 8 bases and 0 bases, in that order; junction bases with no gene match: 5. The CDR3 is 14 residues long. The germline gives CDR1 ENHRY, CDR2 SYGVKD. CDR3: CAIAQGETNYGYTF. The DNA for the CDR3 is TGTGCCATCGCACAGGGGGAAACTAACTATGGCTACACCTTC.

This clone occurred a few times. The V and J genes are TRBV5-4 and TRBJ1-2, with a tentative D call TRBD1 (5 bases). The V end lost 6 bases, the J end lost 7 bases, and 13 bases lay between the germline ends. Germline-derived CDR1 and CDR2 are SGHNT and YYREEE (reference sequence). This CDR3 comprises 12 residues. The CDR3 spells CASMTAPGGYTF. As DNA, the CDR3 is TGTGCCAGCATGACAGCGCCGGGTGGCTACACCTTC.

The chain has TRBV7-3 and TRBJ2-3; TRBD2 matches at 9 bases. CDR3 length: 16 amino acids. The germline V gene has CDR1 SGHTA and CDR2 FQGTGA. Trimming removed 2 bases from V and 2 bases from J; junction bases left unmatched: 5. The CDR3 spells CASSLVAGGYTDTQYF. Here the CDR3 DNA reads TGTGCCAGCAGCTTAGTTGCGGGGGGGTACACAGATACGCAGTATTTT.

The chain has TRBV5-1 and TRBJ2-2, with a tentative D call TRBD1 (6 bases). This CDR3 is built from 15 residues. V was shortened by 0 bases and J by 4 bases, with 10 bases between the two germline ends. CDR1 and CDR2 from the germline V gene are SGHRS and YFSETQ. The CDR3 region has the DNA TGCGCCAGCAGCTTGGAGGGGACACCCACCGGGGAGCTGTTTTTT. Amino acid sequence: CASSLEGTPTGELFF.

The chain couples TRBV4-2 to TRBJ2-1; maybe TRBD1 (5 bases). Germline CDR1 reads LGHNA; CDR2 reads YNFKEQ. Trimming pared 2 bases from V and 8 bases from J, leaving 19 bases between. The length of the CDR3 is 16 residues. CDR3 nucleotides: TGTGCCAGCAGCCAATCTAGAGGCAGGGCAATGGATGAGCAGTTCTTC. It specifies CASSQSRGRAMDEQFF.

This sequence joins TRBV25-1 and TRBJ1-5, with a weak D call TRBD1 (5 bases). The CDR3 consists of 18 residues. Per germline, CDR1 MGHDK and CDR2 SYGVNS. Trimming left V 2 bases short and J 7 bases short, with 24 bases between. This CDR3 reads CASSEPPDKMIAGQPQHF. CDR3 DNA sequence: TGTGCCAGCAGTGAACCCCCGGACAAGATGATAGCAGGGCAGCCCCAGCATTTT.

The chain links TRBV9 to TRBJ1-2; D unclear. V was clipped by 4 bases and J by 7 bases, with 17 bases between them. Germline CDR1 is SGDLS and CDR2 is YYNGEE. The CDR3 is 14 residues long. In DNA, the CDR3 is TGTGCCAGCAGCAGCGTTTCGGTGCGCTTTGGCTACACCTTC. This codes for CASSSVSVRFGYTF.

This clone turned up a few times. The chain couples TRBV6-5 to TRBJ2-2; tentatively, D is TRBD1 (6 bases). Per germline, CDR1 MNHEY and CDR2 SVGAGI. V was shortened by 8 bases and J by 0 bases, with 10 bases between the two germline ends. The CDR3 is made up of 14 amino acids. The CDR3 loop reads CASWDNSNTGELFF. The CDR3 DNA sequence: TGTGCCAGCTGGGACAACTCGAACACCGGGGAGCTGTTTTTT.

CDR3 protein: CASSDNDIYGYTF. Here the CDR3 DNA reads TGTGCCAGCAGTGACAACGACATCTATGGCTACACCTTC. The chain uses TRBV2 and TRBJ1-2, with D unresolved. This CDR3 contains 13 residues. Trimming shortened V by 3 bases and J by 4 bases, and 9 bases separated the two germline ends. Germline loops: CDR1 SNHLY, CDR2 FYNNEI.

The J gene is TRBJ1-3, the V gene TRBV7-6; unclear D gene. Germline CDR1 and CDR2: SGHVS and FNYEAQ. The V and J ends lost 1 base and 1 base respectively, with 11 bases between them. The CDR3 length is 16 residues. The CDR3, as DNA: TGTGCCAGCAGCTTAGGCTCGGGTAGATCTGGAAACACCATATATTTT. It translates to CASSLGSGRSGNTIYF. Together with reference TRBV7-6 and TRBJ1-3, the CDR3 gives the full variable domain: GAGVSQSPRYKVTKRGQDVALRCDPISGHVSLYWYRQALGQGPEFLTYFNYEAQQDKSGLPNDRFSAERPEGSISTLTIQRTEQRDSAMYRCASSLGSGRSGNTIYFGEGSWLTVV.

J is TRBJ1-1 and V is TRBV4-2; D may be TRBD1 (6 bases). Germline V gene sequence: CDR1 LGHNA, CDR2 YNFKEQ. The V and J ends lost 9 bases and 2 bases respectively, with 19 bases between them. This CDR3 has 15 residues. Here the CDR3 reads CASRDTGNKNTEAFF. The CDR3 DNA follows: TGTGCCAGTAGGGATACAGGGAATAAAAACACTGAAGCTTTCTTT.